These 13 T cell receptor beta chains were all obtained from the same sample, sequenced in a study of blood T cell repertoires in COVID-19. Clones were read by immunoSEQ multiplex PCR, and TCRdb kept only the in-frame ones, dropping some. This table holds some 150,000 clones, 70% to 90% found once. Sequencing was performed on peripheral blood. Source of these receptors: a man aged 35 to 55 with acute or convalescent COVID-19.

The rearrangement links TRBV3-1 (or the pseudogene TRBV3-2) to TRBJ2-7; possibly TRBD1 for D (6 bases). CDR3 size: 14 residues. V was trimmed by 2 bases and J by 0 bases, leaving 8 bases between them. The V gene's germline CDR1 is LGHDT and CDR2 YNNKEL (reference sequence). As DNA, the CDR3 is TGTGCCAGCAGCCAAAGGGGGAGCTCCTACGAGCAGTACTTC. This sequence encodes CASSQRGSSYEQYF.

CDR3 in amino acids: CAWSETGLTEAFF. The CDR3 nucleotides are TGTGCCTGGAGTGAAACAGGGCTCACTGAAGCTTTCTTT. V and J are TRBV30 and TRBJ1-1; weak D call: TRBD1 (6 bases). The CDR3 extends over 13 amino acids. The germline V gene has CDR1 GTSNPN and CDR2 SVGIG (reference sequence). V lost 1 base, J lost 4 bases, and 10 bases lay in between.

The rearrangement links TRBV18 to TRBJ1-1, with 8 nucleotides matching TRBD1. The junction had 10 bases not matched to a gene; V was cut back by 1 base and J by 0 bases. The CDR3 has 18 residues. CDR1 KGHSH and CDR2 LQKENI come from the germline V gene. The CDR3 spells CASSPRTGFGPMNTEAFF. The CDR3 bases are TGTGCCAGCTCACCACGGACAGGGTTTGGGCCTATGAACACTGAAGCTTTCTTT.

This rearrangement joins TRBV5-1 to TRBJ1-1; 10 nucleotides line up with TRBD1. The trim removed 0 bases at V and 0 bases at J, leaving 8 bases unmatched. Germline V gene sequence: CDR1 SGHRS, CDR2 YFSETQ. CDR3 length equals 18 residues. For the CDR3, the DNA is TGCGCCAGCAGCTTGGTGACAGGGGGCTTCCAAATGAACACTGAAGCTTTCTTT. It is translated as CASSLVTGGFQMNTEAFF.

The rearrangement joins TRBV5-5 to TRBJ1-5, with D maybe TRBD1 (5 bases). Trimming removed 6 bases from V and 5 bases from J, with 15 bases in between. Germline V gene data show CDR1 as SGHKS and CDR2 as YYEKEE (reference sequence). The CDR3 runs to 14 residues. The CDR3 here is CASTMGRGDQPQHF. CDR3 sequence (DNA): TGTGCCAGCACCATGGGGCGTGGGGATCAGCCCCAGCATTTT.

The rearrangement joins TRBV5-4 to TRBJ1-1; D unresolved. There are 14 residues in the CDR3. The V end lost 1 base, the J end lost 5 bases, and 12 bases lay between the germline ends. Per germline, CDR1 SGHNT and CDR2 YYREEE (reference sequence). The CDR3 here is CASSLTGSRTEAFF. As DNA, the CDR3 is TGTGCCAGCAGCTTGACGGGGTCGCGAACTGAAGCTTTCTTT.

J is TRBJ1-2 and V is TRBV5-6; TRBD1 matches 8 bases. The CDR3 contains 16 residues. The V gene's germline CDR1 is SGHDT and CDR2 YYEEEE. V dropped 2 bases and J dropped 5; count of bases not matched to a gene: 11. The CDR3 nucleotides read TGTGCCAGCAGCTTTCTCTCACAGGGGGATCGATATGGCTACACCTTC. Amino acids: CASSFLSQGDRYGYTF. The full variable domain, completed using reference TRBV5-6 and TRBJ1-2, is DAGVTQSPTHLIKTRGQQVTLRCSPKSGHDTVSWYQQALGQGPQFIFQYYEEEERQRGNFPDRFSGHQFPNYSSELNVNALLLGDSALYLCASSFLSQGDRYGYTFGSGTRLTVV.

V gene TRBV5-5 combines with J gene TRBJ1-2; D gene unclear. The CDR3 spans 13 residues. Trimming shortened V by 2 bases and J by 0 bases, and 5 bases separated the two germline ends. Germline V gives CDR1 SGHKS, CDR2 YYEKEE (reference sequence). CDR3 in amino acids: CASSFEANYGYTF. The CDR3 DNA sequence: TGTGCCAGCAGCTTTGAGGCTAACTATGGCTACACCTTC.

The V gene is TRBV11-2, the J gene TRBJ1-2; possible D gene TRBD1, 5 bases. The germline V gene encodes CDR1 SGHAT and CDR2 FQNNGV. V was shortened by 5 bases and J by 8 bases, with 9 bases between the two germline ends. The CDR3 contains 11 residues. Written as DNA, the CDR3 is TGTGCCAGCAGCCTAAGGACAGGCTACACCTTC. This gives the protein CASSLRTGYTF.

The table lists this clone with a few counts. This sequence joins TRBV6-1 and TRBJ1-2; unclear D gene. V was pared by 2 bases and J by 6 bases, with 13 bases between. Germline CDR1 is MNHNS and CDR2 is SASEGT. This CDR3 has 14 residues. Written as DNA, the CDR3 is TGTGCCAGCAGTGAATCCGGGGAAGGAGATGGCTACACCTTC. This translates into CASSESGEGDGYTF.

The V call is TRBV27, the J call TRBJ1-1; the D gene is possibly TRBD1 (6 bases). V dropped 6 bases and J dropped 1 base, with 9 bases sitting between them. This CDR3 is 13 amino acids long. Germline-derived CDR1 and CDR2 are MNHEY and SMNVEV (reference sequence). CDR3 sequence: CASRPQGNTEAFF. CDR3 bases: TGTGCCAGCAGACCACAGGGGAACACTGAAGCTTTCTTT.

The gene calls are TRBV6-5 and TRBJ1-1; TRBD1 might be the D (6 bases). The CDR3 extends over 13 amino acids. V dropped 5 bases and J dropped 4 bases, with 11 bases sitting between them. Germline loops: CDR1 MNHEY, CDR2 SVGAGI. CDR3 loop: CASSQTGTTEAFF. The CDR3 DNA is TGTGCCAGCAGTCAAACAGGGACCACTGAAGCTTTCTTT.

The CDR3 bases are TGTGCCAGCAGTTTCTTCCCTAGCGGGATGTACAATGAGCAGTTCTTC. Its translation: CASSFFPSGMYNEQFF. The chain is built from TRBV27 and TRBJ2-1, with 9 bases that match TRBD2. CDR3 length: 16 amino acids. The junction had 7 bases not matched to a gene; V was cut back by 3 bases and J by 4 bases. Germline-derived CDR1 and CDR2 are MNHEY and SMNVEV (reference sequence).